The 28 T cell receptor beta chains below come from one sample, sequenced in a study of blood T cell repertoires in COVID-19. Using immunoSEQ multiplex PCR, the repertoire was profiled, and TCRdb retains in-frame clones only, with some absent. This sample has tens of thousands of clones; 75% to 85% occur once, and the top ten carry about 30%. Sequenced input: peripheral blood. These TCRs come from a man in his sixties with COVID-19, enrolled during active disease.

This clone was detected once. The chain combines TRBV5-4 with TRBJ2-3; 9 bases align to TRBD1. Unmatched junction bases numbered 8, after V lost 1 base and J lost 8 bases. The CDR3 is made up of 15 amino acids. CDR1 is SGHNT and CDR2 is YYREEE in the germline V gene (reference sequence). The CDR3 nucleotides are TGTGCCAGCAGCTTGCCGGGACAGGGTGGCATTACGCAGTATTTT. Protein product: CASSLPGQGGITQYF.

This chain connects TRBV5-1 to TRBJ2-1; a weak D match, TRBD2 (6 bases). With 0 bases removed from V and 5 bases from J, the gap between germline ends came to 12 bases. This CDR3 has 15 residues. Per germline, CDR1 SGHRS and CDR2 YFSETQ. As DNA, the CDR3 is TGCGCCAGCAGCTTGGACGGAGGGAGTAACAATGAGCAGTTCTTC. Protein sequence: CASSLDGGSNNEQFF.

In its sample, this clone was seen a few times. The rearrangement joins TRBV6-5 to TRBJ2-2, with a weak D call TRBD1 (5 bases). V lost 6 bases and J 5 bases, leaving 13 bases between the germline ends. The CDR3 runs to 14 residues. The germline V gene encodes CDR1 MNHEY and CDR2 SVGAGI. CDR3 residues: CASRTALGTGELFF. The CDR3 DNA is TGTGCCAGCAGGACAGCTTTGGGGACCGGGGAGCTGTTTTTT.

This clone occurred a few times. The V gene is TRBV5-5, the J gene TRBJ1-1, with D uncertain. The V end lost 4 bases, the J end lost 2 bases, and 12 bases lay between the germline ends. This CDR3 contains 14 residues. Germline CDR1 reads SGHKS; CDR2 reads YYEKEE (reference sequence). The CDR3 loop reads CASSRPGSNTEAFF. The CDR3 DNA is TGTGCCAGCAGCCGTCCAGGCAGCAACACTGAAGCTTTCTTT.

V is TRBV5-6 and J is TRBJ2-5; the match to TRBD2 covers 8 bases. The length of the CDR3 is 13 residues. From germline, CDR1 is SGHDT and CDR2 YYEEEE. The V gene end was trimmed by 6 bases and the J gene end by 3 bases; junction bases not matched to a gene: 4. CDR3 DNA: TGTGCCAGCATCTCGGGGGGGAAAGAGACCCAGTACTTC. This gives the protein CASISGGKETQYF.

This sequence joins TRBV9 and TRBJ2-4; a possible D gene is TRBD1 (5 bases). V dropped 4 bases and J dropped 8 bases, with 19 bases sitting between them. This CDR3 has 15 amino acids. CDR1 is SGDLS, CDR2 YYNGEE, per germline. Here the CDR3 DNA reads TGTGCCAGCAGCTCCTCCGGGCAGGGTGCGGACATTCAGTACTTC. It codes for CASSSSGQGADIQYF.

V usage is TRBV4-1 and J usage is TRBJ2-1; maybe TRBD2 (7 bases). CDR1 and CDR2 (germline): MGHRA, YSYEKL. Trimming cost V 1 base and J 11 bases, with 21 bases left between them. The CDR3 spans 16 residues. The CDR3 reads CASSQGAGGPPVQQFF. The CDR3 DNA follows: TGCGCCAGCAGCCAAGGAGCCGGGGGGCCCCCAGTGCAGCAGTTCTTC.

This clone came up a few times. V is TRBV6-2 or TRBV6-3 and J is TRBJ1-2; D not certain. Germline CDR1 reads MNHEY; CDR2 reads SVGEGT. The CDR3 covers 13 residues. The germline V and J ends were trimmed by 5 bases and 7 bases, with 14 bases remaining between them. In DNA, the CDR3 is TGTGCCAGCAGTAAAGACACGCGAGCTGGCTACACCTTC. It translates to CASSKDTRAGYTF.

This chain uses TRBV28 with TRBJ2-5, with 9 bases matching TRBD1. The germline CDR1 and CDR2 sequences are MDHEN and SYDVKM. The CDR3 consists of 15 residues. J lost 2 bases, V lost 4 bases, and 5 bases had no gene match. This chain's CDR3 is CASSSDRGRQETQYF. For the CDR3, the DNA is TGTGCCAGCAGTTCGGACAGGGGAAGGCAAGAGACCCAGTACTTC.

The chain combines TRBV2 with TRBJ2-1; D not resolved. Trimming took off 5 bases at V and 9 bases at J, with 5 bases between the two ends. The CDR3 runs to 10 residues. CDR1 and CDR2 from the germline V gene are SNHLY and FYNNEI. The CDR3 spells CASSTREQFF. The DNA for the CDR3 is TGTGCCAGCAGTACACGTGAGCAGTTCTTC.

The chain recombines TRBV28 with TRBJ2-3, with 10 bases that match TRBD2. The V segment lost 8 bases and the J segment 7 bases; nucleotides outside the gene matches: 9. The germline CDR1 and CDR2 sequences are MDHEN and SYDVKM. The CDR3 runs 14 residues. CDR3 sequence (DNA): TGTGCCAGCTCCACTAGCGGGGTTGGAAATACGCAGTATTTT. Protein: CASSTSGVGNTQYF.

For the CDR3, the DNA is TGCGCCAGCAGCCTCGCGGGTAACACCGGGGAGCTGTTTTTT. Its protein product is CASSLAGNTGELFF. The chain links TRBV5-1 to TRBJ2-2; D is perhaps TRBD2 (5 bases). Germline CDR1 is SGHRS and CDR2 is YFSETQ. The CDR3 is 14 residues long. Trimming took 4 bases from V and 2 from J, leaving 9 bases between them.

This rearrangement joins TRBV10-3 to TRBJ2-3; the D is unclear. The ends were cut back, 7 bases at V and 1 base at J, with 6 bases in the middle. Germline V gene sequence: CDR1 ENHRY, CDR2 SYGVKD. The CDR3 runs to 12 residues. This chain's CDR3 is CAIMSGTDTQYF. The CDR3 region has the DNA TGTGCCATCATGAGCGGCACAGATACGCAGTATTTT.

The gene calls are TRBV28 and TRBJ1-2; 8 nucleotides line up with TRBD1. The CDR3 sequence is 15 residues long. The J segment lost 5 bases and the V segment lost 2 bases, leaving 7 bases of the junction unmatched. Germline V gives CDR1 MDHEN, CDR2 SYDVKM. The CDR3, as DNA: TGTGCCAGCAGTTTACAAGGACAGGGTTGGTATGGCTACACCTTC. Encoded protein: CASSLQGQGWYGYTF.

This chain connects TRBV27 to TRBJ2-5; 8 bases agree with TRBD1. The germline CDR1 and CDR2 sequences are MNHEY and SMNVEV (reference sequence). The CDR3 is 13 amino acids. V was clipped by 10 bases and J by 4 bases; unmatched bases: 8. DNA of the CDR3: TGTGCCACGCACAGGGGGTCGGGAGAGACCCAGTACTTC. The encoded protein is CATHRGSGETQYF.

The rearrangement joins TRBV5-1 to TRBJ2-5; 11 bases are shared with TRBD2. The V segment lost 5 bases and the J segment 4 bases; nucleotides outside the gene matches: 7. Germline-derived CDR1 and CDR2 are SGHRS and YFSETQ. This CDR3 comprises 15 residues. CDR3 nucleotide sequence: TGCGCCAGCAGTATCGGGACTAGCGGTGGAGAGACCCAGTACTTC. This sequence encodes CASSIGTSGGETQYF.

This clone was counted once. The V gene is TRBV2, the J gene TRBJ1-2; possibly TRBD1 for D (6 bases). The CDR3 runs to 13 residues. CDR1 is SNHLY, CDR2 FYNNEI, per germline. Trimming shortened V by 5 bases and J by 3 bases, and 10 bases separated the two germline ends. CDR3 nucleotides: TGTGCCAGCAGTCTGGACAGAGACTATGGCTACACCTTC. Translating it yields CASSLDRDYGYTF. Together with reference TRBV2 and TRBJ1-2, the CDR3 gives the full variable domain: EPEVTQTPSHQVTQMGQEVILRCVPISNHLYFYWYRQILGQKVEFLVSFYNNEISEKSEIFDDQFSVERPDGSNFTLKIRSTKLEDSAMYFCASSLDRDYGYTFGSGTRLTVV.

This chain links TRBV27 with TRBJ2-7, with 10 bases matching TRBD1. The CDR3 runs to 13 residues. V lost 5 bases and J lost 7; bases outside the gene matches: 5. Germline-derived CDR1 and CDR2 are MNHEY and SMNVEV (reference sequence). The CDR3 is CASSTDRGQEQYF. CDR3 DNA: TGTGCCAGCAGTACAGACAGGGGGCAGGAGCAGTACTTC.

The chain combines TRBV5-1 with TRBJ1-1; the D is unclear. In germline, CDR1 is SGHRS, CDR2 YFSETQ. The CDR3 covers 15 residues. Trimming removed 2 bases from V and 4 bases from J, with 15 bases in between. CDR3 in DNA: TGCGCCAGCAGCTTACCGGGGAGAGGTGGCACTGAAGCTTTCTTT. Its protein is CASSLPGRGGTEAFF.

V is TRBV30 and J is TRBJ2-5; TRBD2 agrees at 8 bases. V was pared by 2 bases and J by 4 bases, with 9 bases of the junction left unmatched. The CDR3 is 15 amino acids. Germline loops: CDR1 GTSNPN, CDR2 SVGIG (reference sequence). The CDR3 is CAWSPSPREGETQYF. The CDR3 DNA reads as TGTGCCTGGAGTCCTTCCCCCCGGGAGGGAGAGACCCAGTACTTC.

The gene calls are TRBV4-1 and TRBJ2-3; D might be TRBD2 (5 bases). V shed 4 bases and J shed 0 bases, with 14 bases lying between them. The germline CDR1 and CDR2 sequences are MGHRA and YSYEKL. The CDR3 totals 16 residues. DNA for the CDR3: TGCGCCAGCAGCCGAGGATTAGCGTATAGCACAGATACGCAGTATTTT. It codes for CASSRGLAYSTDTQYF.

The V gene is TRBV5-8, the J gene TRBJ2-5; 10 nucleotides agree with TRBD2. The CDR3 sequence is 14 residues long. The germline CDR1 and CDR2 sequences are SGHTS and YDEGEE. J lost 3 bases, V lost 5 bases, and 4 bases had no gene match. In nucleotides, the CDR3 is TGTGCCAGCAGTCCCAGCGGGAGGGAAGAGACCCAGTACTTC. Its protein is CASSPSGREETQYF.

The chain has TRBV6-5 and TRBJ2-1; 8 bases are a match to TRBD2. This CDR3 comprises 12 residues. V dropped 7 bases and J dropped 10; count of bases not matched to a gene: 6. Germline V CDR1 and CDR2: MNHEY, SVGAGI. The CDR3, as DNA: TGTGCCAGCAAGAACCCGGGAGGGGAGCAGTTCTTC. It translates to CASKNPGGEQFF.

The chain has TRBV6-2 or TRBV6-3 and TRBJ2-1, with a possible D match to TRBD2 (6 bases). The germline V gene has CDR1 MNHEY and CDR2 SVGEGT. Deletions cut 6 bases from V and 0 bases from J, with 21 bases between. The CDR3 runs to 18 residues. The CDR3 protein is CASSPTGGTAHSYNEQFF. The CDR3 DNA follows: TGTGCCAGCAGCCCCACAGGCGGGACTGCTCACTCCTACAATGAGCAGTTCTTC.

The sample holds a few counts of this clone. The CDR3, as DNA: TGTGCCAGCAGGTTTACGCGGGGAGGGACAGGGAATAACTACGAGCAGTACTTC. This translates into CASRFTRGGTGNNYEQYF. This rearrangement joins TRBV27 to TRBJ2-7, with 9 bases that match TRBD1. This CDR3 region has 18 residues. The ends lost 6 bases at V and 3 bases at J; junction bases unmatched: 18. Germline V gives CDR1 MNHEY, CDR2 SMNVEV (reference sequence).

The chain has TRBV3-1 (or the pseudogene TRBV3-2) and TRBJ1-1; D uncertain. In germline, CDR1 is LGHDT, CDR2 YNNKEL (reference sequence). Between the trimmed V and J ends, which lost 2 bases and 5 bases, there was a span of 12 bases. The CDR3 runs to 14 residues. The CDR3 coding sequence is TGTGCCAGCAGCCAACTCTGGGCGAATACTGAAGCTTTCTTT. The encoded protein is CASSQLWANTEAFF.

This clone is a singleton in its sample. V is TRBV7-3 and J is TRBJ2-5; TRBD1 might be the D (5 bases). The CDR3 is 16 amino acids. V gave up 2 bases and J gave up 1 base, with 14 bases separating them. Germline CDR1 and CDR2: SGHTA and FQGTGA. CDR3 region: CASSLGGQASQETQYF. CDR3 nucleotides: TGTGCCAGCAGCTTAGGCGGACAAGCTTCCCAAGAGACCCAGTACTTC.

The CDR3 loop reads CAPRGGGGNYGYTF. CDR3 coding DNA: TGTGCCCCCCGCGGAGGGGGGGGCAACTATGGCTACACCTTC. This rearrangement joins TRBV9 to TRBJ1-2; TRBD1 is a possible D gene (6 bases). The germline CDR1 and CDR2 sequences are SGDLS and YYNGEE. The CDR3 totals 14 residues. V lost 10 bases and J 2 bases, leaving 18 bases between the germline ends.